The 5 T cell receptor beta chains below were found in one sample sequenced in a study of T-cell reconstitution after alpha-beta-depleted transplantation in children. Unique molecular identifiers featured in how the TCRbeta library was prepared. Each CDR3 protein gets one entry after TCRdb re-called the PCR reads with MiXCR. Among about 120,000 distinct CDR3 sequences listed, under 25% were seen once. This specimen was PBMCs, mostly from graft donor cells, taken 180 days after TCRalphabeta/CD19-depleted stem cell transplant. Source of these receptors: a male patient aged 2 to 9 who had a stem cell transplant for chronic granulomatous disease, so the T cells may come from the graft donor.

This clonotype was seen only a few times. One end of the junction is discordant with germline, which a read error may explain. The genes are TRBV20-1 and TRBJ2-3; 12 bases agree with TRBD2. The germline CDR1 and CDR2 sequences are DFQATT and SNEGSKA (reference sequence). There are 12 residues in the CDR3. CDR3 DNA sequence: TGTGCCGGGACTAGCGGGTCAGATACGCAGTATTTT. It yields the protein CAGTSGSDTQYF.

This clonotype was counted many times. CDR3 sequence reads: CASKQGQGAVYEQYF. In nucleotides, the CDR3 is TGTGCCAGCAAACAAGGACAGGGGGCTGTCTACGAGCAGTACTTC. The chain couples TRBV12-3 or TRBV12-4 to TRBJ2-7; the match to TRBD1 covers 11 bases. The CDR3 runs to 15 residues. The ends lost 7 bases at V and 3 bases at J; junction bases unmatched: 8.

The chain employs TRBV6-6 and TRBJ1-1; TRBD1 agrees at 7 bases. The CDR3 covers 13 residues. Per the germline V gene, CDR1 is MNHNY and CDR2 is SVGAGI (reference sequence). The V and J ends lost 5 bases and 3 bases, in that order; junction bases with no gene match: 3. The CDR3 reads CASSQGQYTEAFF. The CDR3, as DNA: TGTGCCAGCAGTCAGGGACAGTACACTGAAGCTTTCTTT.

The genes are TRBV5-1 and TRBJ2-1; 10 nucleotides agree with TRBD2. The CDR3 loop spans 14 amino acids. Trimming removed 7 bases from V and 4 bases from J; junction bases left unmatched: 5. Germline CDR1 reads SGHRS; CDR2 reads YFSETQ. The CDR3 DNA reads TGCGCCAGCCTAGCGGGAGAGAATTACAATGAGCAGTTCTTC. Translated, it gives CASLAGENYNEQFF.

The chain carries TRBV12-3 or TRBV12-4 and TRBJ1-2; 8 bases align to TRBD1. The CDR3 length is 14 residues. With V trimmed by 5 bases and J by 8 bases, 10 bases remained unmatched. CDR3 residues: CASSPRTGLGGYTF. In nucleotides, the CDR3 is TGTGCCAGCAGTCCTAGGACAGGGTTAGGAGGCTACACCTTC.